This T cell receptor (beta chain) was captured in a study of blood T cell repertoires in COVID-19. Overall study: Italy, Spain and the United States were the sources of the convalescent and acute COVID-19 samples. T cells, B-cell-depleted T cells, or PBMCs supplied cDNA or gDNA.

Repertoires were generated with immunoSEQ multiplex PCR, while TCRdb's copy carries only in-frame clones and drops some. The sample gives about 200,000 clones, roughly 80% of which show up once; over 9.5% is in the top ten. Germline V gives CDR1 SGHTA, CDR2 FQGNSA. The CDR3 runs 14 residues. V was clipped by 1 base and J by 4 bases, with 10 bases between them. Sequenced sample: peripheral blood. V and J are TRBV7-2 and TRBJ1-2; unclear D gene. The clonotype originates from a woman older than 75 with acute or convalescent COVID-19. CDR3 bases: TGTGCCAGCAGCTTAGAGCGCACCCTCTATGGCTACACCTTC. The encoded protein is CASSLERTLYGYTF. Based on the CDR3 plus reference TRBV7-2 and TRBJ1-2, the full variable domain is GAGVSQSPSNKVTEKGKDVELRCDPISGHTALYWYRQSLGQGLEFLIYFQGNSAPDKSGLPSDRFSAERTGGSVSTLTIQRTQQEDSAVYLCASSLERTLYGYTFGSGTRLTVV.